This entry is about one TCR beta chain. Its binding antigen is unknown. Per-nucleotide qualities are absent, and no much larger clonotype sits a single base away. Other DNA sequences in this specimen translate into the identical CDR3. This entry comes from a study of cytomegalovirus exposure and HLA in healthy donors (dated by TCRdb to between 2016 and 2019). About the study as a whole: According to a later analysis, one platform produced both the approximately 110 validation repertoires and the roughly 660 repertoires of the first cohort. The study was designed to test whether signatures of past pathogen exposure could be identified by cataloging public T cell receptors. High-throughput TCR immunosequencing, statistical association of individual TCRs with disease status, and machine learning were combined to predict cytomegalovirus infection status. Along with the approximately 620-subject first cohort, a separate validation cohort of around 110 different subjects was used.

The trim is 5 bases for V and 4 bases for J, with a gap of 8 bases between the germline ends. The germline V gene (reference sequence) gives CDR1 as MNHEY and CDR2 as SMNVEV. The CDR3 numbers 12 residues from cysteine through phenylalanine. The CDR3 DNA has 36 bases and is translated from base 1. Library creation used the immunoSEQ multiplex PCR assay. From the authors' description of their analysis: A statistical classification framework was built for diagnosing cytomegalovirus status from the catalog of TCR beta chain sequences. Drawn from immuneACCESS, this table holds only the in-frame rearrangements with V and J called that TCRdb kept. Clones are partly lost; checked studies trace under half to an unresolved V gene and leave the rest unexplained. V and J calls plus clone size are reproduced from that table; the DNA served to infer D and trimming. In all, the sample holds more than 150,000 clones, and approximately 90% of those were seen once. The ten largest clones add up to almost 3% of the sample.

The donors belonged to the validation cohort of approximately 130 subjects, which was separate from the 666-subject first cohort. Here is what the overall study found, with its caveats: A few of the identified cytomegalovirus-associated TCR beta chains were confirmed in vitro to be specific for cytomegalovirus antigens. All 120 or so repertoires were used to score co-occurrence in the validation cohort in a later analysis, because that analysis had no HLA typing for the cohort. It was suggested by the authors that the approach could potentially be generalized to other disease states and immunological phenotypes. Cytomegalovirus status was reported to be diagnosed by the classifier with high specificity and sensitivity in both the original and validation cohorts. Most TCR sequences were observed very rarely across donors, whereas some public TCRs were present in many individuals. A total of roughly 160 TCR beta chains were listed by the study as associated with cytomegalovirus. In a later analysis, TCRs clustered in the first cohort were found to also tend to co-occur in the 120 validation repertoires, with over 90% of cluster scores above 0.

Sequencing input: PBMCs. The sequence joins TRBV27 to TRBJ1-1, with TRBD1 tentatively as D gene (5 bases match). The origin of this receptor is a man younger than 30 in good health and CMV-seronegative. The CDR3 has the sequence CASSTGGTEAFF. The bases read TGTGCCAGCAGTACGGGGGGCACTGAAGCTTTCTTT.